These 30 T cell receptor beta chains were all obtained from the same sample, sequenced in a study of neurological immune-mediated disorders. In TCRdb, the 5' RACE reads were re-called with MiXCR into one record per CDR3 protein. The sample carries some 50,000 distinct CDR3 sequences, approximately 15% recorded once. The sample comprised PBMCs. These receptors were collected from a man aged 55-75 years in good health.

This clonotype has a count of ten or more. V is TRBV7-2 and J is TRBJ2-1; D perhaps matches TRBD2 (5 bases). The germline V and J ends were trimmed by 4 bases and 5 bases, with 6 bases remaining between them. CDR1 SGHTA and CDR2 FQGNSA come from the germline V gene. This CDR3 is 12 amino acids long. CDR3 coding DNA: TGTGCCAGCAGCTCCGGGAACAATGAGCAGTTCTTC. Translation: CASSSGNNEQFF. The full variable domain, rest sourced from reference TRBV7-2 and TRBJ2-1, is GAGVSQSPSNKVTEKGKDVELRCDPISGHTALYWYRQSLGQGLEFLIYFQGNSAPDKSGLPSDRFSAERTGGSVSTLTIQRTQQEDSAVYLCASSSGNNEQFFGPGTRLTVL.

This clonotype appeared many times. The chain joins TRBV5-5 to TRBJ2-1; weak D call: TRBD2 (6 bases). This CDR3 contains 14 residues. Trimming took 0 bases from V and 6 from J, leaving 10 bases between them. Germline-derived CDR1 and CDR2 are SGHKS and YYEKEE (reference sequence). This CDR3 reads CASSLVGRSNEQFF. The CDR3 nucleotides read TGTGCCAGCAGCTTGGTCGGGAGAAGCAATGAGCAGTTCTTC. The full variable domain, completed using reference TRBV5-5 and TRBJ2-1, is DAGVTQSPTHLIKTRGQQVTLRCSPISGHKSVSWYQQVLGQGPQFIFQYYEKEERGRGNFPDRFSARQFPNYSSELNVNALLLGDSALYLCASSLVGRSNEQFFGPGTRLTVL.

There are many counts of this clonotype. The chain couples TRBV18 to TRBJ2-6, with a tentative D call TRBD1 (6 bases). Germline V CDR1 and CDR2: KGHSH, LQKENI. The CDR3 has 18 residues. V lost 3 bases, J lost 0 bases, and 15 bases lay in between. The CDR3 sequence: CASSPRQGSGSGANVLTF. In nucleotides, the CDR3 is TGTGCCAGCTCACCCCGGCAGGGGAGCGGCTCTGGGGCCAACGTCCTGACTTTC.

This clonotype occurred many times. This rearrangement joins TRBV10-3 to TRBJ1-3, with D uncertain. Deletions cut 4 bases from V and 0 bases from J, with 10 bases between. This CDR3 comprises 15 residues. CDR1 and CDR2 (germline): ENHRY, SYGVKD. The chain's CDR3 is CAISAEGNSGNTIYF. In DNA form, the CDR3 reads TGTGCCATCAGTGCGGAGGGAAACTCTGGAAACACCATATATTTT.

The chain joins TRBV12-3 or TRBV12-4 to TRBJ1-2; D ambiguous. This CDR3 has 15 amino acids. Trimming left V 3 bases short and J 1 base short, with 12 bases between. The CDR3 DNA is TGTGCCAGCAGTTTTCTCAGGCAGCTTAACTATGGCTACACCTTC. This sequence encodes CASSFLRQLNYGYTF.

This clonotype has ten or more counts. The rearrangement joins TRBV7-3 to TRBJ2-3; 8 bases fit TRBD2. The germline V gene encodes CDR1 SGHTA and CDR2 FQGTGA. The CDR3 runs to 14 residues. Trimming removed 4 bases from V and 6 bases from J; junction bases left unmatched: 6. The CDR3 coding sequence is TGTGCCAGCAGCTCCGGACTAGCATATGATACGCAGTATTTT. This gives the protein CASSSGLAYDTQYF.

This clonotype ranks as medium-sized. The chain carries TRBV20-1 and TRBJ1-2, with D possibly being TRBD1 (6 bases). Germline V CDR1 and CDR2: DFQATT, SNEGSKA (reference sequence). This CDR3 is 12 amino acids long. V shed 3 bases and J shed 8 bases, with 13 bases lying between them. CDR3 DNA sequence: TGCAGTGCTAGGTCGGGGGCTGGCGGCTACACCTTC. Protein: CSARSGAGGYTF.

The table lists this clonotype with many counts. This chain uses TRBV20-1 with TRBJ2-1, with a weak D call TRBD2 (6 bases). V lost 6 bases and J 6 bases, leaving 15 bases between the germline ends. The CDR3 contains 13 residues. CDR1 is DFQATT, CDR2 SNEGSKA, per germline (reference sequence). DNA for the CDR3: TGCAGTGCAGGACGGGGGAGCTCCAATGAGCAGTTCTTC. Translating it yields CSAGRGSSNEQFF.

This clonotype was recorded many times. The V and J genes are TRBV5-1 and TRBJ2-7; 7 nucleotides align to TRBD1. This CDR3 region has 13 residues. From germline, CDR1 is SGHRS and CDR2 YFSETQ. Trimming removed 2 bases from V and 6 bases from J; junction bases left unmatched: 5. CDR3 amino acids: CASSLITGVEQYF. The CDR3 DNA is TGCGCCAGCAGCTTAATTACAGGGGTCGAGCAGTACTTC.

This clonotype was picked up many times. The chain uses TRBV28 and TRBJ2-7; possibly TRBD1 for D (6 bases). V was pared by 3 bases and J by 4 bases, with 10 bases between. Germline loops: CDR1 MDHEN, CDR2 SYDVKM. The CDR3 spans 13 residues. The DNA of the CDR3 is TGTGCCAGCAGTTTGGAGAGGGGGTACGAGCAGTACTTC. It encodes CASSLERGYEQYF.

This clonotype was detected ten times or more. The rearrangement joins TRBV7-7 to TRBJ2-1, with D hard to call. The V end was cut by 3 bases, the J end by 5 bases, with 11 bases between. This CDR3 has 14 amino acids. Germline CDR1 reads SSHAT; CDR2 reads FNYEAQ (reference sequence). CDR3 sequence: CASSFSGANNEQFF. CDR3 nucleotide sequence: TGTGCCAGCAGCTTTTCCGGAGCCAACAATGAGCAGTTCTTC.

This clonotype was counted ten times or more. CDR3 in amino acids: CASSQGDGLYGYTF. CDR3 DNA: TGTGCCAGCAGCCAAGGGGACGGACTCTATGGCTACACCTTC. The chain couples TRBV4-2 to TRBJ1-2; possible D gene TRBD1, 5 bases. Germline V gene sequence: CDR1 LGHNA, CDR2 YNFKEQ. This CDR3 spans 14 amino acids. Trimming removed 1 base at V and 4 bases at J, with 10 bases between.

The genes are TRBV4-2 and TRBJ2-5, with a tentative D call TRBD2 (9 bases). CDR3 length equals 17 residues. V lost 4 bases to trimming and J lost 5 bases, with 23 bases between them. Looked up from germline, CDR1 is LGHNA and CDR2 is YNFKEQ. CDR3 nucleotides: TGTGCCAGCAGCCCCCATTCTAGCGGGACAGGAGACGAGACCCAGTACTTC. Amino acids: CASSPHSSGTGDETQYF.

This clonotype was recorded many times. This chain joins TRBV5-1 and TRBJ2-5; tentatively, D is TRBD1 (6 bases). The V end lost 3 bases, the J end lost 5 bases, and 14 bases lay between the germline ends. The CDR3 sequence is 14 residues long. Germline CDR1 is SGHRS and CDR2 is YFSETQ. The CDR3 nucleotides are TGCGCCAGCAGCTCGGACCTCGACAGGGAGACCCAGTACTTC. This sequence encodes CASSSDLDRETQYF.

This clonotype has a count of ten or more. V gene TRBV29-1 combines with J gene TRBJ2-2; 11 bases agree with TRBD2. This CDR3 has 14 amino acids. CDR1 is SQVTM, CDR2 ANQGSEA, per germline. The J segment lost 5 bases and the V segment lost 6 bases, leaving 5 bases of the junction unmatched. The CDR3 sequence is CSVRLAGRTGELFF. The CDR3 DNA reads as TGCAGCGTGCGACTAGCGGGACGGACCGGGGAGCTGTTTTTT.

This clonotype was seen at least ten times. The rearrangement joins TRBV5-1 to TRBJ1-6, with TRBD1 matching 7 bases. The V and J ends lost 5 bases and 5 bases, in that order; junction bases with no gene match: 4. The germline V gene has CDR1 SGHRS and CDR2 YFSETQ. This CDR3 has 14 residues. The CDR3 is CASSRDSHNSPLHF. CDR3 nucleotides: TGCGCCAGCAGTCGGGACAGCCATAATTCACCCCTCCACTTT.

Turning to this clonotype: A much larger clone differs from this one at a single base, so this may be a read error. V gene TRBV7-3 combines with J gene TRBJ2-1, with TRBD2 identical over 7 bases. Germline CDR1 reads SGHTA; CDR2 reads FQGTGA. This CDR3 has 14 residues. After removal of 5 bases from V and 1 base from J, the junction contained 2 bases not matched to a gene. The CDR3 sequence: CASSTGLSYNEQFF. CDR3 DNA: TGTGCCAGCAGCACGGGACTATCCTACAATGAGCAGTTCTTC.

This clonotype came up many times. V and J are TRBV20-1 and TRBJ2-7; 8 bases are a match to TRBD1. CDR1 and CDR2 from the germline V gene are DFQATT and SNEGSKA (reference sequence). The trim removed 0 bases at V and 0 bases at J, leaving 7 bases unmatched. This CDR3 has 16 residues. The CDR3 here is CSARDSGGATSYEQYF. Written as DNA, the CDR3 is TGCAGTGCTAGAGACTCAGGGGGCGCGACCTCCTACGAGCAGTACTTC.

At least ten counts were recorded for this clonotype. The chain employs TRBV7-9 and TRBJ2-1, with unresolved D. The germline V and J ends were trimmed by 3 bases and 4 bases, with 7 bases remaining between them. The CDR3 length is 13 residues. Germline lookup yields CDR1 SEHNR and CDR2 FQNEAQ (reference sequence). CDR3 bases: TGTGCCAGCAGCTTGGACGGATACAATGAGCAGTTCTTC. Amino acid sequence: CASSLDGYNEQFF.

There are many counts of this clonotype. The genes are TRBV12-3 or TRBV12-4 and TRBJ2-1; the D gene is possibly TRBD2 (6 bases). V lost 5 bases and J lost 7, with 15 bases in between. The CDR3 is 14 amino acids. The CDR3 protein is CASSPGTYENEQFF. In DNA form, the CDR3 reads TGTGCCAGCAGTCCGGGGACTTACGAAAATGAGCAGTTCTTC.

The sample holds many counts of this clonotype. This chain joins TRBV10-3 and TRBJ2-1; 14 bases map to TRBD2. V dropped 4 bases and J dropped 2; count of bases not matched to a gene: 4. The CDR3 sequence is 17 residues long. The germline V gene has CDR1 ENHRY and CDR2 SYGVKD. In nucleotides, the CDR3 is TGTGCCATCAGTGGAGGACTAGCGGGGGGCACCTACAATGAGCAGTTCTTC. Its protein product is CAISGGLAGGTYNEQFF.

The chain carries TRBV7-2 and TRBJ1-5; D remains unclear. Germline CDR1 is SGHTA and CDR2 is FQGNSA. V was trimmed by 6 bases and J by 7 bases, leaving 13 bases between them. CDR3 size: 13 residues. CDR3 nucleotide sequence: TGTGCCAGCAGACTGACCGCCCAACAGCCCCAGCATTTT. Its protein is CASRLTAQQPQHF.

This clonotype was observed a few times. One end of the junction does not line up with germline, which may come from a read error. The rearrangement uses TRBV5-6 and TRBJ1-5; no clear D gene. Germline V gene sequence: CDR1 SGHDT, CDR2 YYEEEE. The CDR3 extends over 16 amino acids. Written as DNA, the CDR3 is TGTGCTAGCAGCTTTGCCCTCGGAGGTAGCAATCAGCCCCAGCATTTT. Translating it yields CASSFALGGSNQPQHF. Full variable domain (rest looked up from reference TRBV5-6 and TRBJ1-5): DAGVTQSPTHLIKTRGQQVTLRCSPKSGHDTVSWYQQALGQGPQFIFQYYEEEERQRGNFPDRFSGHQFPNYSSELNVNALLLGDSALYLCASSFALGGSNQPQHFGDGTRLSIL.

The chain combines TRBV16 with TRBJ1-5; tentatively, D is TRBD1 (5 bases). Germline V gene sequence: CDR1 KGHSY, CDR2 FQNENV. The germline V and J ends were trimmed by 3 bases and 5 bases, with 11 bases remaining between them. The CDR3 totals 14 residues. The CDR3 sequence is CASSQFREDQPQHF. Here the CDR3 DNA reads TGTGCCAGCAGCCAGTTCAGGGAGGATCAGCCCCAGCATTTT.

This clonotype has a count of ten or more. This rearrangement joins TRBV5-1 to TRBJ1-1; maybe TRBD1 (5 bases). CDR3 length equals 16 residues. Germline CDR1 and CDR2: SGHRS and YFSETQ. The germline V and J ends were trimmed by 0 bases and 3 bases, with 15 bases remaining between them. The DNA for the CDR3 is TGCGCCAGCAGCTTGGCCGCAGGGACGGTACACACTGAAGCTTTCTTT. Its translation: CASSLAAGTVHTEAFF.

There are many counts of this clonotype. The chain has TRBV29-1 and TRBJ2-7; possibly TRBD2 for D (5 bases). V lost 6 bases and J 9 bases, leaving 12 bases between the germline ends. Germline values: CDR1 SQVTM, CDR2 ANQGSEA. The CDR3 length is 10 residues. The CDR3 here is CSVAEGAQYF. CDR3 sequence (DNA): TGCAGCGTCGCTGAGGGAGCGCAGTACTTC.

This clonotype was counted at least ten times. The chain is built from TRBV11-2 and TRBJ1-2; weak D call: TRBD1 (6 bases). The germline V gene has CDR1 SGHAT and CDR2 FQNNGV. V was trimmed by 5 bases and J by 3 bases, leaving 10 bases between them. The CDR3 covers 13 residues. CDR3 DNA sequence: TGTGCCAGCAGCCCCGGGACATACTATGGCTACACCTTC. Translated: CASSPGTYYGYTF.

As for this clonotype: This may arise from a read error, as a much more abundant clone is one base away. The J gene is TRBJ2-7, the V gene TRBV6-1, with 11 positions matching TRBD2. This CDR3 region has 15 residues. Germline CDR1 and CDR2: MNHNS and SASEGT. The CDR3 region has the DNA TGTGCCCGCAGTTTTAGCGGGAGGGCCATCTACGAGCAGTACTTC. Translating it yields CARSFSGRAIYEQYF.

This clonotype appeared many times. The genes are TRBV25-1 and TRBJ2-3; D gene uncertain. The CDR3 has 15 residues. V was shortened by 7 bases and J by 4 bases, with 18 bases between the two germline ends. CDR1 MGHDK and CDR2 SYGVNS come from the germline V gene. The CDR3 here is CASIFIVRFADTQYF. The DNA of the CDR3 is TGTGCCAGCATCTTTATTGTTAGATTTGCAGATACGCAGTATTTT.

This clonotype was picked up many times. DNA of the CDR3: TGCGCCAGCAGCTTGGAGGGCAGTCTAGTCGGGACCGGGGAGCTGTTTTTT. This codes for CASSLEGSLVGTGELFF. The chain employs TRBV5-1 and TRBJ2-2; D unresolved. Per the germline V gene, CDR1 is SGHRS and CDR2 is YFSETQ. V dropped 0 bases and J dropped 5 bases, with 17 bases sitting between them. The CDR3 runs 17 residues.